These 3 T cell receptor beta chains were all obtained from the same sample, sequenced in a study of post-analysis software for immune sequencing data. General observations from the study: About 5 TRBV segments (TRBV5-6, TRBV5-1 and TRBV20-1 among them) occurred more frequently in patients than in controls.

Each TCR beta cDNA library carried unique molecular identifiers. One entry per CDR3 protein, called by TCRdb with MiXCR from the PCR reads. The table includes about 260,000 distinct CDR3 sequences, less than 40% detected once. These TCRs are of unknown antigen specificity. Sequencing input: blood. These receptors came from a girl between 10 and 17 years old with multiple sclerosis.

In its sample, this clonotype was seen many times. The V and J genes are TRBV20-1 and TRBJ2-5; no clear D. The ends were cut back, 2 bases at V and 8 bases at J, with 15 bases in the middle. Per germline, CDR1 DFQATT and CDR2 SNEGSKA (reference sequence). The CDR3 totals 13 residues. The CDR3 loop is CSARYSTGFTQYF. The CDR3 nucleotides are TGCAGTGCTAGATATTCCACTGGGTTCACCCAGTACTTC.

Details on this clonotype: A much larger clone lies a single base off, so this may be a read error. The chain uses TRBV20-1 and TRBJ1-6, with 9 bases matching TRBD1. Trimming removed 0 bases from V and 9 bases from J; junction bases left unmatched: 12. Germline assignment: CDR1 DFQATT and CDR2 SNEGSKA (reference sequence). The CDR3 loop spans 17 amino acids. The chain's CDR3 is CSARETGQGTTGSPLHF. The DNA for the CDR3 is TGCAGTGCTAGAGAGACCGGACAGGGGACTACAGGTTCACCCCTCCACTTT.

This chain links TRBV7-9 with TRBJ2-7; the D gene is possibly TRBD2 (5 bases). Germline V gene sequence: CDR1 SEHNR, CDR2 FQNEAQ (reference sequence). V lost 0 bases, J lost 0 bases, and 6 bases lay in between. There are 14 residues in the CDR3. CDR3 coding DNA: TGTGCCAGCAGCTTAGCAGGGAGCTCCTACGAGCAGTACTTC. This encodes CASSLAGSSYEQYF.